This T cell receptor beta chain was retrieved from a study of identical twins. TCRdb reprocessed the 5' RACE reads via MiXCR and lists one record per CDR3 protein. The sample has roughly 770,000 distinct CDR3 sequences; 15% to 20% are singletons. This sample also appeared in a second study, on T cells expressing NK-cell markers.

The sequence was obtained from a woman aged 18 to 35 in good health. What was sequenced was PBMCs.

The CDR3 loop reads CASSPFGGSSYNEQFF. The CDR3 DNA reads TGTGCCAGCAGCCCCTTCGGCGGGAGCTCCTACAATGAGCAGTTCTTC. V gene TRBV7-2 combines with J gene TRBJ2-1, with TRBD2 identical over 7 bases. From germline, CDR1 is SGHTA and CDR2 FQGNSA. This CDR3 is 16 amino acids long. Losses at the gene ends were 5 bases for V and 0 bases for J; bases not matched to a gene: 7. The full variable domain, in which reference TRBV7-2 and TRBJ2-1 provide the parts outside the CDR3, is GAGVSQSPSNKVTEKGKDVELRCDPISGHTALYWYRQSLGQGLEFLIYFQGNSAPDKSGLPSDRFSAERTGGSVSTLTIQRTQQEDSAVYLCASSPFGGSSYNEQFFGPGTRLTVL.